The sequence of this T cell receptor beta chain was determined in a study of CD8+ T cells in alopecia areata. Study-wide context: For the treated group, dosing was oral tofacitinib at 5 to 10 mg twice daily. The study, taken as a whole, reports: Throughout tofacitinib, many expanded lesional clones continued to persist in scalp and blood. Normal scalp showed lower clonality than lesional scalp, especially alopecia totalis/universalis.

This sample's treatment: oral pan-JAK inhibitor, 5-10 mg twice daily. CD4+ and CD8+ T cells were sorted from PBMCs. This clone was seen a handful of times. Its cognate antigen is unknown. As the sequencing template, cDNA was produced by extracting RNA and reverse transcribing it. The assay was immunoSEQ multiplex PCR, and TCRdb's table has in-frame clones only and misses some. The sample lists fewer than 250,000 clones, around 60% occurring once. Trimming left V 8 bases short and J 4 bases short, with 17 bases between. The germline gives CDR1 GTSNPN, CDR2 SVGIG (reference sequence). The CDR3 has 13 residues.

The J gene is TRBJ1-2, the V gene TRBV30; no reliable D call. The receptor was derived from a human donor with alopecia areata. Specimen: CD4+ T cells sorted from blood, collected at week 4, from a patient treated with tofacitinib. The CDR3 sequence: CARYDGHIYGYTF. The CDR3 bases are TGTGCCCGATATGACGGCCATATCTATGGCTACACCTTC.